This entry is about one TCR beta chain. Its antigen is as yet unknown. Trimming at V came to 0 bases and at J to 7 bases, leaving 1 base not matched to a gene. Germline CDR1 and CDR2: DFQATT and SNEGSKA (reference sequence). This CDR3 has 14 residues. The data belong to a study of blood T cells in healthy people across ages. A second PCR of 7 to 11 cycles used a sample-barcoded 5' primer and a J-beta primer mix. MiXCR, run by TCRdb on the 5' RACE reads, gives a single entry per CDR3 protein. The repertoire holds hundreds of thousands of distinct CDR3 sequences, with around three fifths as singletons. Whole-study findings and limits: Unsorted PBMCs prevented conclusive naive versus antigen-experienced comparison.

The sequencing sample was made of blood. The chain employs TRBV20-1 and TRBJ1-6; 9 bases fit TRBD1. The clonotype originates from a man aged 40-49 years in good health. CDR3 loop: CSARETGGNSPLHF. The CDR3 bases are TGCAGTGCTAGAGAGACAGGGGGAAATTCACCCCTCCACTTT.